Below are 17 T cell receptor beta chains sequenced from a single sample in a study of blood T cell repertoires in COVID-19. Sequenced by immunoSEQ multiplex PCR; TCRdb stores in-frame clones only, minus some. The table lists around 170,000 clones, around 89% of them singletons. The material sequenced was peripheral blood. The source of these receptors is a man in his 60s with acute or convalescent COVID-19.

The V and J genes are TRBV15 and TRBJ2-4; 9 bases are a match to TRBD2. V lost 0 bases and J lost 6; bases outside the gene matches: 9. This CDR3 is 17 amino acids long. Germline CDR1 reads LNHNV; CDR2 reads YYDKDF (reference sequence). The chain's CDR3 is CATSREGIAGAGNIQYF. CDR3 in DNA: TGTGCCACCAGCAGAGAGGGGATAGCGGGAGCGGGAAACATTCAGTACTTC.

This clone has just a few counts. V and J are TRBV5-4 and TRBJ2-7; tentative D call: TRBD1 (5 bases). V was cut by 3 bases and J by 0 bases, with 13 bases left in between. The CDR3 consists of 15 residues. CDR1 and CDR2 from the germline V gene are SGHNT and YYREEE (reference sequence). Written as DNA, the CDR3 is TGTGCCAGCAGCTCTCAGGGTCAGGCCTCCTACGAGCAGTACGTC. Its protein is CASSSQGQASYEQYV.

The gene calls are TRBV4-3 and TRBJ2-7; TRBD2 might be the D (5 bases). The CDR3 extends over 15 amino acids. The V end lost 1 base, the J end lost 2 bases, and 12 bases lay between the germline ends. Looked up from germline, CDR1 is LGHNA and CDR2 is YSLEER. In DNA form, the CDR3 reads TGCGCCAGCAGCCAAGCGGAAAGCGGTCCCTACGAGCAGTACTTC. It encodes CASSQAESGPYEQYF.

V gene TRBV28 combines with J gene TRBJ1-5; D might be TRBD1 (6 bases). The CDR3 contains 15 residues. The germline CDR1 and CDR2 sequences are MDHEN and SYDVKM. Trimming pared 5 bases from V and 6 bases from J, leaving 17 bases between. Written as DNA, the CDR3 is TGTGCCAGCAGTCCACCGGGCGGGGGGCGTCAGCCCCAGCATTTT. Encoded protein: CASSPPGGGRQPQHF.

The J gene is TRBJ2-5, the V gene TRBV4-3; 11 positions match TRBD2. V lost 4 bases and J lost 4; bases outside the gene matches: 5. Germline V gives CDR1 LGHNA, CDR2 YSLEER. The CDR3 is 15 amino acids. The CDR3 spells CASSPGLAEGETQYF. CDR3 nucleotide sequence: TGCGCCAGCAGCCCGGGACTAGCGGAGGGAGAGACCCAGTACTTC.

J is TRBJ1-3 and V is TRBV9; maybe TRBD1 (5 bases). The CDR3 contains 14 residues. The V gene's germline CDR1 is SGDLS and CDR2 YYNGEE. Trimming shortened V by 4 bases and J by 4 bases, and 12 bases separated the two germline ends. CDR3 DNA sequence: TGTGCCAGCAGCCCCCGGGGGGTGGGAAACACCATATATTTT. Amino acids: CASSPRGVGNTIYF.

V usage is TRBV7-9 and J usage is TRBJ2-2; TRBD1 matches 7 bases. V dropped 5 bases and J dropped 1; count of bases not matched to a gene: 4. Germline V CDR1 and CDR2: SEHNR, FQNEAQ (reference sequence). This CDR3 contains 15 residues. CDR3: CASSGQALNTGELFF. CDR3 sequence (DNA): TGTGCCAGCAGCGGACAGGCCTTGAACACCGGGGAGCTGTTTTTT.

The CDR3 loop is CASSPTGRNTEAFF. The CDR3 DNA reads TGCGCCAGCAGCCCAACAGGGAGGAACACTGAAGCTTTCTTT. The rearrangement links TRBV5-1 to TRBJ1-1; weak D call: TRBD1 (6 bases). The CDR3 extends over 14 amino acids. The V end lost 4 bases, the J end lost 1 base, and 11 bases lay between the germline ends. Germline V gives CDR1 SGHRS, CDR2 YFSETQ.

This clone has a single count. The rearrangement links TRBV7-8 to TRBJ1-4; 7 bases align to TRBD1. The CDR3 spans 18 residues. Germline values: CDR1 SGHVS, CDR2 FQNEAQ. With V trimmed by 5 bases and J by 1 base, 13 bases remained unmatched. The CDR3 here is CASSGRQGVRGTNEKLFF. CDR3 nucleotides: TGTGCCAGCAGCGGAAGACAGGGTGTTCGGGGAACTAATGAAAAACTGTTTTTT. Drawing the rest from reference TRBV7-8 and TRBJ1-4, the complete variable domain is GAGVSQSPRYKVAKRGQDVALRCDPISGHVSLFWYQQALGQGPEFLTYFQNEAQLDKSGLPSDRFFAERPEGSVSTLKIQRTQQEDSAVYLCASSGRQGVRGTNEKLFFGSGTQLSVL.

The rearrangement uses TRBV19 and TRBJ2-1, with TRBD2 identical over 14 bases. This CDR3 contains 17 residues. The V gene end was trimmed by 3 bases and the J gene end by 8 bases; junction bases not matched to a gene: 9. Germline loops: CDR1 LNHDA, CDR2 SQIVND (reference sequence). As DNA, the CDR3 is TGTGCCAGTAGTATTAGACGCGGGACTAGCGGGAGCGATGAGCAGTTCTTC. Translating gives CASSIRRGTSGSDEQFF.

V gene TRBV28 combines with J gene TRBJ1-5; D is unclear. This CDR3 is built from 15 residues. V gave up 5 bases and J gave up 3 bases, with 14 bases separating them. In germline, CDR1 is MDHEN, CDR2 SYDVKM. CDR3 residues: CASSHPNRPNQPQHF. DNA of the CDR3: TGTGCCAGCAGTCACCCCAACAGACCCAATCAGCCCCAGCATTTT.

The chain is built from TRBV5-1 and TRBJ1-1; TRBD1 matches 9 bases. The CDR3 is made up of 16 amino acids. CDR1 and CDR2 (germline): SGHRS, YFSETQ. The V segment lost 0 bases and the J segment 0 bases; nucleotides outside the gene matches: 3. The CDR3 DNA reads as TGCGCCAGCAGCTTGGGGACAGGGGACATGAACACTGAAGCTTTCTTT. Its translation: CASSLGTGDMNTEAFF.

This chain uses TRBV30 with TRBJ1-5; 11 bases fit TRBD1. The CDR3 is 16 amino acids. Germline V gene lookup returns CDR1 GTSNPN and CDR2 SVGIG (reference sequence). Trimming removed 0 bases from V and 6 bases from J; junction bases left unmatched: 7. This chain's CDR3 is CAWSVGGQGAAQPQHF. The CDR3 DNA reads TGTGCCTGGAGTGTGGGAGGACAGGGGGCTGCTCAGCCCCAGCATTTT.

The chain employs TRBV21-1 and TRBJ1-2; whether TRBD1, the table's D call, matches the DNA was not checked. TRBV21-1 is flagged as a pseudogene. The CDR3 is made up of 19 amino acids. In DNA, the CDR3 is TGTGCCAGCAGCACCCTAGGGAGGCGGGACAGGGTATTACACTATGGCTACACCTTC. Protein product: CASSTLGRRDRVLHYGYTF.

This chain joins TRBV7-8 and TRBJ1-5; a weak D match, TRBD1 (6 bases). Per the germline V gene, CDR1 is SGHVS and CDR2 is FQNEAQ. Between the trimmed V and J ends, which lost 3 bases and 5 bases, there was a span of 11 bases. This CDR3 has 14 amino acids. The DNA of the CDR3 is TGTGCCAGCAGCTTGGCGGACAGTCATCAGCCCCAGCATTTT. Amino acid sequence: CASSLADSHQPQHF.

The chain couples TRBV9 to TRBJ1-4; 8 nucleotides match TRBD1. V lost 2 bases and J lost 8; bases outside the gene matches: 5. In germline, CDR1 is SGDLS, CDR2 YYNGEE. The CDR3 consists of 14 residues. The CDR3 loop reads CASSVGQGGEKLFF. The CDR3 coding sequence is TGTGCCAGCAGCGTCGGACAGGGTGGCGAAAAACTGTTTTTT.

Here the CDR3 DNA reads TGTGCCAGCAGCGGGAGGGTCGGACTAGCGGACTACACAGATACGCAGTATTTT. It encodes CASSGRVGLADYTDTQYF. V usage is TRBV5-8 and J usage is TRBJ2-3, with 10 bases lining up with TRBD2. The V and J ends lost 4 bases and 2 bases, in that order; junction bases with no gene match: 13. Germline V lookup: CDR1 SGHTS, CDR2 YDEGEE. The CDR3 spans 18 residues.